Given below is one TCR beta chain in context. The specificity of this receptor is unknown. No qualities accompany the bases; no much larger clone lies one base away. Libraries were prepared through the immunoSEQ multiplex PCR assay. For TCR sequencing, RNA was extracted from every sample and reverse transcribed into cDNA to serve as template. First-strand cDNA was synthesized with SuperScript III using a 2:1 mix of oligo-dT and random hexamers. Amplification bias was assessed with a synthetic immune receptor repertoire, and residual bias was removed computationally. In the original analysis: Raw reads were preprocessed to remove errors, and CDR3 was defined according to IMGT conventions as the region from the conserved cysteine to phenylalanine. Clonality was computed by normalizing Shannon entropy by log2 of the number of productive unique TCRs and subtracting the result from 1. CD4 or CD8 identity of scalp clones was inferred by cross-referencing scalp TCRbeta sequences with sorted blood CD4 and CD8 repertoires. Entries here come from immuneACCESS through TCRdb and include only in-frame sequences with V and J called. Some clones fail to appear in such tables; in the studies checked, an unresolved V gene covers under half of the shortfall, and the cause of the remainder is unknown. Clone size and the V and J calls come from that table; the DNA yielded D and trimming. This sample has over 150,000 clones in its table, and roughly 64% of those were observed once. Over 10% of the sample lies in the top ten.

This specimen belongs to a study of CD8+ T cells in alopecia areata (dated by TCRdb to about 2018). Context from the whole study: Treated patients were enrolled in an open-label pilot trial of oral tofacitinib at 5 to 10 mg twice daily for moderate-to-severe alopecia areata. Tofacitinib was administered for 6 to 18 months, and 6 months of follow-up off drug were then conducted to assess delayed response and recurrence. In treated patients, disease severity was measured using the SALT score, which gives the percentage of scalp surface area affected. High-throughput TCRbeta sequencing was used to examine T cell clonal expansion in alopecia areata in both the C3H/HeJ mouse model and human patients. Scalp tissue and sorted CD4+ and CD8+ peripheral blood T cells from patchy and totalis/universalis alopecia areata patients and from healthy controls were covered by human TCRbeta sequencing. Patients on tofacitinib were biopsied at baseline and after 4 and 24 weeks of treatment, and several of the patients also had a later scalp biopsy. Clonality in the scalp was compared among normal scalp (n=4), patchy alopecia areata scalp (n=8), and alopecia totalis/universalis scalp (n=8). RNA was obtained with the PAXgene miRNA kit for fixed scalp, the miRNeasy kit for PBMCs, and the RNeasy kit for mouse skin. TCRbeta CDR3 regions were amplified by immunoSEQ multiplex PCR with 35 Vbeta forward and 13 Jbeta reverse primers.

The time point tag for this specimen amounts to: around 22 weeks on oral tofacitinib. In light of the paper, this sample's treatment or condition label describes: oral pan-JAK inhibitor, 5-10 mg twice daily. Peripheral blood and lesional scalp punch biopsies were obtained from patients with alopecia areata. PBMCs were separated by density centrifugation and stained for CD3, CD4 and CD8, after which CD4+ and CD8+ T cells were sorted on a FACSAria. Overall study results and their limits: Because the treated cohort was small and had only one nonresponder, larger studies are needed to examine links between baseline CD8+ expansion and response. Lesional scalp, especially in alopecia totalis/universalis, showed higher clonality and more expanded CD8+ clones than normal scalp, suggesting antigenic drive. During tofacitinib treatment, many expanded lesional clones remained in scalp and blood, and this persistence may partly explain relapse after treatment is stopped. TCR sequences shared between patients were less clear than in mice, possibly partly because of HLA diversity in the patient population. Tofacitinib significantly decreased scalp clonality and the number of expanded CD8+ clones among the top 100 scalp clones. Unlike mouse skin, where gammadelta T cells dominate, normal human skin contains resident alphabeta T cells that get sequenced too, which complicates analysis of the scalp TCR repertoire.

Via the germline V gene, CDR1 is SGHRS and CDR2 YFSETQ. From the cysteine through the phenylalanine, the CDR3 covers 15 amino acids. The retained sequence is limited to the CDR3, 45 bases, with the frame set at the first base. Relative to germline, V is 4 bases shorter and J is 0 bases shorter, with 13 bases between their ends. The rearrangement combines TRBV5-1 with TRBJ2-5, with TRBD1 perhaps the D gene, on 5 matching bases. The sample here was CD8+ T cells sorted from blood, taken at week 24, from a patient treated with tofacitinib. This receptor was identified in a human donor with alopecia areata. The CDR3 is CASSRLGLYQETQYF. The DNA reads as follows: TGCGCCAGCAGCCGTCTGGGGCTGTACCAAGAGACCCAGTACTTC.